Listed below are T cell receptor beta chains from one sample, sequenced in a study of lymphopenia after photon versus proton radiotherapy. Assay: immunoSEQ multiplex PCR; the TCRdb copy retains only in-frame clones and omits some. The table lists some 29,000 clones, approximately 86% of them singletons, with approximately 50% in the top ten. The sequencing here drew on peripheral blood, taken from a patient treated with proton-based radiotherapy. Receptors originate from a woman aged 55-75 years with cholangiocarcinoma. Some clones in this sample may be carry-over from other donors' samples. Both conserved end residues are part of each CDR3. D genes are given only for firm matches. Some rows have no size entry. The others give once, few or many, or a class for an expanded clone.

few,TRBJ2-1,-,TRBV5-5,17,TGTGCCAGCAGCATCCGGGACCAATTATTAGGCTACAATGAGCAGTTCTTC,CASSIRDQLLGYNEQFF
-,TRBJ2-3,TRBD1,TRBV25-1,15,TGTGCCAGCAGTGGGACAGGACCTAGCACAGATACGCAGTATTTT,CASSGTGPSTDTQYF
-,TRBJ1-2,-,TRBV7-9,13,TGTGCCAGCAGCTTATTGGGGGGCTATGGCTACACCTTC,CASSLLGGYGYTF
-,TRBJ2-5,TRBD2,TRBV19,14,TGTGCCAGCGGGGACTATGGAGGCCAAGAGACCCAGTACTTC,CASGDYGGQETQYF
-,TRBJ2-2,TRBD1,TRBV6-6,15,TGTGCCAGCACCCGACAGGGGGCTCGGTCGGGGGAGCTGTTTTTT,CASTRQGARSGELFF
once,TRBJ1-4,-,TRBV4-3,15,TGCGCCAGCAGCCCAGCCTGGCAGGGAGTTGAAAAACTGTTTTTT,CASSPAWQGVEKLFF
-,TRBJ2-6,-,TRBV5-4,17,TGTGCCAGCAGCACAGACAGGACCTCCTCTGGGGCCAACGTCCTGACTTTC,CASSTDRTSSGANVLTF
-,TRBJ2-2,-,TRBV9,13,TGTGCCAGCAGCGTAGGAATCACCGGGGAGCTGTTTTTT,CASSVGITGELFF
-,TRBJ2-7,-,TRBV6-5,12,TGTGCCAGCAGTTACCTTACCTACGAGCAGTACTTC,CASSYLTYEQYF
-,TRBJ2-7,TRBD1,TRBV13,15,TGTGCCAGCAGCTCATCGGCTACAGGGGGCTACGAGCAGTACTTC,CASSSSATGGYEQYF
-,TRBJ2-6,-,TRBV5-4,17,TGTGCCAGCAGCCTGCGGGACAGAGGTTCTGGGGCCAACGTCCTGACTTTC,CASSLRDRGSGANVLTF
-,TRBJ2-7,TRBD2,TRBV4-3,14,TGCGCCAGCAGCCAAGGACTAGCCTCCTACGAGCAGTACTTC,CASSQGLASYEQYF
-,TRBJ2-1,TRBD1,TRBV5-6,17,TGTGCCAGCAGCACATCTTCCGGACAGGGGAATTACAATGAGCAGTTCTTC,CASSTSSGQGNYNEQFF
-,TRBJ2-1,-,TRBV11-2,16,TGTGCCAGCAGAGCCCCCGGGACCGTAGCGTTCAATGAGCAGTTCTTC,CASRAPGTVAFNEQFF
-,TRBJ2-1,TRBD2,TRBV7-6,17,TGTGCCAGCAGCCCCTCCCTGGGGACTAGCGGGAGTCGGAGGCAGTTCTTC,CASSPSLGTSGSRRQFF
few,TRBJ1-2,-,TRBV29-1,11,TGCAGCGTTGAATCTAACTATGGCTACACCTTC,CSVESNYGYTF
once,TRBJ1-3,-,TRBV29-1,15,TGCAGCGTTGAAGAGGGCTGGGGGATCGGAAACACCATATATTTT,CSVEEGWGIGNTIYF
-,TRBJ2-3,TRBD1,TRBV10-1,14,TGCGCCAGCTCCGGGACAGGGCGAACAGATACGCAGTATTTT,CASSGTGRTDTQYF
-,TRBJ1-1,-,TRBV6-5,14,TGTGCCAGCAGTTTTACGGGGGCGAACACTGAAGCTTTCTTT,CASSFTGANTEAFF
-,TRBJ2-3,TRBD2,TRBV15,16,TGTGCCACCAGCAGGGGATCTAGCGGGGGGGAAGATACGCAGTATTTT,CATSRGSSGGEDTQYF
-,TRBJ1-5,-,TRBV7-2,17,TGTGCCAGCAGCTTAGGGGCGGAGCGCTATAGCAATCAGCCCCAGCATTTT,CASSLGAERYSNQPQHF
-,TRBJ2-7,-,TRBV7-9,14,TGTGCCAGCAGCTTCTTCGACCCCTCCTACGAGCAGTACTTC,CASSFFDPSYEQYF
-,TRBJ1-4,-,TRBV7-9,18,TGTGCCAGCAGCTTTAGTCCGGGACATCTCCTAGCTAATGAAAAACTGTTTTTT,CASSFSPGHLLANEKLFF
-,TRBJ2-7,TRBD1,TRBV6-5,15,TGTGCCAGCAGTTACAAGGGGACAGGGCCCGACGAGCAGTACTTC,CASSYKGTGPDEQYF
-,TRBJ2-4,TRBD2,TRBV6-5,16,TGTGCCAGCAGTTTTCCGACTAGCGGGGGTGTATACATTCAGTACTTC,CASSFPTSGGVYIQYF
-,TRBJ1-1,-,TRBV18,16,TGTGCCAGCTCACCACCAAACAGGCGGGTGAACACTGAAGCTTTCTTT,CASSPPNRRVNTEAFF
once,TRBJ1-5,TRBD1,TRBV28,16,TGTGCCAGCAGTGTACCGGGACAGGGGAGCAATCAGCCCCAGCATTTT,CASSVPGQGSNQPQHF
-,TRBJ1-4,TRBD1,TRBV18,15,TGTGCCAGCTCACCCCAGGGGGCGTCTAATGAAAAACTGTTTTTT,CASSPQGASNEKLFF
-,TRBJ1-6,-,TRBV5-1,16,TGCGCCAGCAGCTTGGGCGGAATAGGGGAAAATTCACCCCTCCACTTT,CASSLGGIGENSPLHF
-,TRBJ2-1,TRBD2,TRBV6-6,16,TGTGCCAGCAGTTACTCGAAACTAGCGGTCAACAATGAGCAGTTCTTC,CASSYSKLAVNNEQFF
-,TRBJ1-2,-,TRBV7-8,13,TGTGCCAGCAGCCTAGGGGTTAACTATGGCTACACCTTC,CASSLGVNYGYTF
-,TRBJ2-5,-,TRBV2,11,TGTGCCAGCAGTGGGGGGGAGACCCAGTACTTC,CASSGGETQYF
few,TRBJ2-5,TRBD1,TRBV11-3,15,TGTGCCAGCAGCTTAGGCGGGACAGGGGGCGAGACCCAGTACTTC,CASSLGGTGGETQYF
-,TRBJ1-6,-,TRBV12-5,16,TGTGCTAGTGGTTTGGTAGGTGAGGGGTATAACTCACCCCTCCACTTT,CASGLVGEGYNSPLHF
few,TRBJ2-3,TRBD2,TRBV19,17,TGTGCCAGTAGTATCCCCGGGCGGGGGGGCGGTACAGATACGCAGTATTTT,CASSIPGRGGGTDTQYF
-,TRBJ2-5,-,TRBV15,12,TGTGCCACCAGCAGTACACAAGAGACCCAGTACTTC,CATSSTQETQYF
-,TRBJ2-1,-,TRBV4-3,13,TGCGCCAGCAGCCAGCCGAATGGAGGTGAGCAGTTCTTC,CASSQPNGGEQFF
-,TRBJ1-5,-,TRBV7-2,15,TGTGCCAGCAGCTCAGACGGGACACACAATCAGCCCCAGCATTTT,CASSSDGTHNQPQHF
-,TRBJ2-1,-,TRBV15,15,TGTGCCACCAGCTTTCACAGGAGCTCCTACAATGAGCAGTTCTTC,CATSFHRSSYNEQFF
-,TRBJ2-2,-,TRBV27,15,TGTGCCAGCAGTTTTCGGTACAGACAGCCCGGGGAGCTGTTTTTT,CASSFRYRQPGELFF
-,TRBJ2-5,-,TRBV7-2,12,TGTGCCAGCAGCCCCGGGCGGGAGACCCAGTACTTC,CASSPGRETQYF
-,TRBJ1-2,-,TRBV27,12,TGTGCCAGCAGAGGAGAAGGGGAAGGCTACACCTTC,CASRGEGEGYTF
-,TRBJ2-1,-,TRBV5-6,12,TGTGCCAGCAGACCAGGGGACAATGAGCAGTTCTTC,CASRPGDNEQFF
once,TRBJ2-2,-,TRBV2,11,TGTGCCAGCAGGGTAACCGGGGAGCTGTTTTTT,CASRVTGELFF
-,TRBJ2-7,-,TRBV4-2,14,TGTGCCAGCAGCCGCACCCGGGAGCCCTACGAGCAGTACTTC,CASSRTREPYEQYF